The 7 T cell receptor beta chains given below trace back to one sample, sequenced in a study of cytomegalovirus exposure and HLA in healthy donors. The PCR employed 60 Vbeta primers together with 13 Jbeta primers. TCRdb's table, derived via immunoSEQ multiplex PCR, lists solely in-frame clones and lacks some. The table records around 150,000 clones, 55% to 75% of them present only once. The sequencing sample was made of PBMCs. These receptors were collected from a woman aged 60-70 years in good health and CMV-seropositive.

V is TRBV28 and J is TRBJ2-7; maybe TRBD2 (7 bases). The germline V gene has CDR1 MDHEN and CDR2 SYDVKM. The CDR3 covers 12 residues. Between the trimmed V and J ends, which lost 11 bases and 2 bases, there was a span of 13 bases. CDR3 residues: CASGEGTYEQYF. The CDR3 DNA is TGTGCCTCAGGGGAGGGCACCTACGAGCAGTACTTC.

This clone was seen only a few times. The V call is TRBV5-1, the J call TRBJ2-7; weak D call: TRBD1 (5 bases). V dropped 1 base and J dropped 6 bases, with 14 bases sitting between them. Germline CDR1 and CDR2: SGHRS and YFSETQ. This CDR3 spans 14 amino acids. CDR3 amino acids: CASSLRLFQGEQYF. DNA of the CDR3: TGCGCCAGCAGCTTGAGGCTATTCCAGGGCGAGCAGTACTTC.

This clone was seen only once. The V and J genes are TRBV5-8 and TRBJ1-5, with D unresolved. The CDR3 runs to 14 residues. Trimming pared 4 bases from V and 5 bases from J, leaving 13 bases between. CDR1 is SGHTS, CDR2 YDEGEE, per germline. CDR3 sequence: CASSTGQRDQPQHF. CDR3 coding DNA: TGTGCCAGCAGCACGGGCCAGCGGGATCAGCCCCAGCATTTT. Combining the CDR3 with reference TRBV5-8 and TRBJ1-5 gives the whole variable domain EAGVTQSPTHLIKTRGQQATLRCSPISGHTSVYWYQQALGLGLQFLLWYDEGEERNRGNFPPRFSGRQFPNYSSELNVNALELEDSALYLCASSTGQRDQPQHFGDGTRLSIL.

J is TRBJ2-3 and V is TRBV18, with TRBD2 identical over 9 bases. The germline V gene encodes CDR1 KGHSH and CDR2 LQKENI. V was pared by 6 bases and J by 0 bases, with 10 bases of the junction left unmatched. The CDR3 length is 17 residues. The DNA for the CDR3 is TGTGCCAGCTCGCTAGCGGGATTCCACTTCAGCACAGATACGCAGTATTTT. This sequence encodes CASSLAGFHFSTDTQYF.

The CDR3 region is CATSRDPVGGSYGYTF. The CDR3 DNA follows: TGTGCCACCAGCAGAGATCCTGTTGGGGGGTCATATGGCTACACCTTC. The chain links TRBV15 to TRBJ1-2; D might be TRBD1 (5 bases). The CDR3 contains 16 residues. Germline assignment: CDR1 LNHNV and CDR2 YYDKDF (reference sequence). Between the trimmed V and J ends, which lost 0 bases and 5 bases, there was a span of 16 bases.

This clone was seen a few times. The chain combines TRBV6-6 with TRBJ2-3, with TRBD2 matching 12 bases. The V gene end was trimmed by 5 bases and the J gene end by 7 bases; junction bases not matched to a gene: 10. The CDR3 is 16 residues long. Germline V gene sequence: CDR1 MNHNY, CDR2 SVGAGI (reference sequence). The CDR3 region has the DNA TGTGCCAGCAGTAAAACTAGCGGGAGGTCCCCAAATACGCAGTATTTT. This translates into CASSKTSGRSPNTQYF.

The rearrangement uses TRBV5-1 and TRBJ2-7; D not resolved. Looked up from germline, CDR1 is SGHRS and CDR2 is YFSETQ. This CDR3 has 14 residues. The V end lost 4 bases, the J end lost 6 bases, and 17 bases lay between the germline ends. In DNA, the CDR3 is TGCGCCAGCAGCACGACCGGAGCCGGCATCGAGCAGTACTTC. Translation gives CASSTTGAGIEQYF.